This TCR beta chain was sequenced for a study of shared clonotypes between healthy human individuals. Findings of the study overall: A limitation of the genetic and exposure-history diversity represented arose from few donors. Non-shared clonotypes had lower generation probabilities than those shared by all four donors.

Remarks on this clone: The antigen is undetermined.

Trimming removed 6 bases from V and 4 bases from J; junction bases left unmatched: 5. In germline, CDR1 is ENHRY, CDR2 SYGVKD. CDR3 length: 14 amino acids. Only Caucasian adults living in Nashville, Tennessee made up the donor group. CD45RA+ naive and CD45RA-negative memory subsets were separated from CD4+ cells. Here immunoSEQ multiplex PCR was the method, and the copy in TCRdb shows in-frame clones only, minus some. Of about 600,000 clones listed, approximately 97% are singletons. V gene TRBV10-3 combines with J gene TRBJ2-3; the match to TRBD2 covers 9 bases. The source material was naive CD4+ T cells sorted from blood. Subset denoted: CD45RA+ positively selected. The sequence came from a young woman in good health. CDR3 nucleotides: TGTGCCATCAGCAATAGCGGGAGCGCAGATACGCAGTATTTT. Translation gives CAISNSGSADTQYF.